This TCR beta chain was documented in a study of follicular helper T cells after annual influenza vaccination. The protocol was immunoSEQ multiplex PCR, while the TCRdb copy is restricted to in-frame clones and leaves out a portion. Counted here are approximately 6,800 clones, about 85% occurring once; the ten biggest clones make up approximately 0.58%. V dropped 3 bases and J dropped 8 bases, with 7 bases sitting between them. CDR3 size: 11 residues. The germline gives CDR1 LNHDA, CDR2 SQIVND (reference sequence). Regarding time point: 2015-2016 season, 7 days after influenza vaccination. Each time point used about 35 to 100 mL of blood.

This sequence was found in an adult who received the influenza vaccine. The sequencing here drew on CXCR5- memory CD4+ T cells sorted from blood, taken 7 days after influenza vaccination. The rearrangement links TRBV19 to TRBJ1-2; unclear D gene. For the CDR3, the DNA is TGTGCCAGTAGTATGGATCTGGGCTACACCTTC. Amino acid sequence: CASSMDLGYTF.